The 12 T cell receptor beta chains given below trace back to one sample, sequenced in a study of T cell responses to AZD1222 COVID-19 vaccine. Method: immunoSEQ multiplex PCR; TCRdb's copy keeps in-frame clones and lacks some. The profile shows nearly 110,000 clones, more than 75% of them singletons. Specimen: peripheral blood, collected on day 0 of AZD1222 vaccination. The receptors originated from an adult in good health.

This clone was counted a single time. The chain uses TRBV27 and TRBJ2-7, with 7 bases aligning to TRBD2. This CDR3 contains 16 residues. Losses at the gene ends were 0 bases for V and 1 base for J; bases not matched to a gene: 6. Germline V gives CDR1 MNHEY, CDR2 SMNVEV (reference sequence). The CDR3 DNA reads TGTGCCAGCAGTTTATCTGGGATAGCGGGTTCCTACGAGCAGTACTTC. Amino acids: CASSLSGIAGSYEQYF.

V gene TRBV6-5 combines with J gene TRBJ1-1; D uncertain. Germline loops: CDR1 MNHEY, CDR2 SVGAGI. The V gene lost 8 bases and the J gene lost 0 bases, with 10 bases spanning the gap. The CDR3 loop spans 13 amino acids. CDR3 in amino acids: CASGTGMNTEAFF. In nucleotides, the CDR3 is TGTGCCAGCGGAACGGGAATGAACACTGAAGCTTTCTTT.

This rearrangement joins TRBV7-2 to TRBJ2-1; D not resolved. Deletions cut 4 bases from V and 4 bases from J, with 11 bases between. Germline CDR1 and CDR2: SGHTA and FQGNSA. The CDR3 extends over 14 amino acids. This CDR3 reads CASSSPTQYNEQFF. The DNA for the CDR3 is TGTGCCAGCAGCTCCCCGACGCAGTACAATGAGCAGTTCTTC.

V is TRBV2 and J is TRBJ1-2; no reliable D call. V lost 5 bases and J 5 bases, leaving 18 bases between the germline ends. Germline CDR1 and CDR2: SNHLY and FYNNEI. The CDR3 covers 15 residues. This CDR3 reads CASSPPGSAEYGYTF. CDR3 nucleotides: TGTGCCAGCAGTCCCCCCGGCTCGGCAGAGTATGGCTACACCTTC.

This chain joins TRBV29-1 and TRBJ2-3; TRBD2 matches 7 bases. In germline, CDR1 is SQVTM, CDR2 ANQGSEA. The CDR3 extends over 12 amino acids. The J segment lost 5 bases and the V segment lost 6 bases, leaving 5 bases of the junction unmatched. CDR3 bases: TGCAGCGTAAGGGAGGGGTTAGATACGCAGTATTTT. As protein: CSVREGLDTQYF.

The chain uses TRBV20-1 and TRBJ1-4; 8 bases align to TRBD1. CDR1 and CDR2 from the germline V gene are DFQATT and SNEGSKA (reference sequence). V trimming: 3 bases; J trimming: 13 bases; junction bases outside the gene matches: 16. The length of the CDR3 is 15 residues. The CDR3 region has the DNA TGCAGTGCTAGTCCAGGGGGCGGAGGGTTACGTGGACTGTTTTTT. Amino acids: CSASPGGGGLRGLFF.

CDR3 residues: CASSHLLLEGEQFF. The CDR3 nucleotides read TGCGCCAGCAGCCATTTATTGCTAGAAGGTGAGCAGTTCTTC. The chain employs TRBV4-3 and TRBJ2-1; D gene uncertain. V lost 3 bases to trimming and J lost 9 bases, with 15 bases between them. Germline CDR1 is LGHNA and CDR2 is YSLEER. The CDR3 has 14 residues.

The table lists this clone with a count of one. The chain recombines TRBV7-2 with TRBJ2-5, with D tentatively TRBD2 (6 bases). The germline V gene has CDR1 SGHTA and CDR2 FQGNSA. The CDR3 extends over 14 amino acids. Trimming cost V 0 bases and J 8 bases, with 13 bases left between them. In DNA, the CDR3 is TGTGCCAGCAGCTTAGCATGGGACTGGCCAACCCAGTACTTC. Residues: CASSLAWDWPTQYF.

The chain couples TRBV11-2 to TRBJ1-2; 7 bases match TRBD1. J lost 4 bases, V lost 5 bases, and 4 bases had no gene match. There are 13 residues in the CDR3. CDR1 and CDR2 from the germline V gene are SGHAT and FQNNGV. The CDR3 DNA is TGTGCCAGCAGCCCACAGGGGACCTATGGCTACACCTTC. This gives the protein CASSPQGTYGYTF.

The V call is TRBV4-3, the J call TRBJ1-2; unclear D gene. Germline V gene lookup returns CDR1 LGHNA and CDR2 YSLEER. V lost 1 base and J lost 6, with 12 bases in between. The CDR3 runs 14 residues. The CDR3 DNA is TGCGCCAGCAGCCAAGTCGTATACGATCATGGCTACACCTTC. Amino acids: CASSQVVYDHGYTF.

Points on this clone: Other DNA sequences in this sample translate to the same CDR3. This chain connects TRBV6-2 or TRBV6-3 to TRBJ2-5; D remains unclear. CDR1 MNHEY and CDR2 SVGEGT come from the germline V gene. V was pared by 2 bases and J by 5 bases, with 3 bases between. The CDR3 extends over 11 amino acids. This CDR3 is CASSYGETQYF. DNA of the CDR3: TGTGCCAGCAGTTACGGGGAGACCCAGTACTTC.

V and J are TRBV7-2 and TRBJ1-1; D not certain. V was trimmed by 3 bases and J by 4 bases, leaving 6 bases between them. This CDR3 region has 12 residues. Looked up from germline, CDR1 is SGHTA and CDR2 is FQGNSA. The CDR3 loop reads CASSFSATEAFF. CDR3 nucleotides: TGTGCCAGCAGCTTCAGTGCCACTGAAGCTTTCTTT.